This TCR beta chain stems from a study of blood T cell repertoires in COVID-19 (dated by TCRdb to 2020 to 2022). Regarding the complete study: Samples from collaborators originated in the United States, Italy and Spain and spanned both the acute and convalescent phases of COVID-19. The material from the prospective study consisted of cDNA or gDNA derived from T cells, B-cell-depleted T cells, or PBMCs. Subjects who had been exposed to COVID-19, were actively infected with it, or had recovered from it provided the deeply sampled blood TCRbeta repertoires that made up the dataset. The repertoires were released in a freely available public database meant as a resource for research on the immune response to SARS-CoV-2. Samples were obtained from the ongoing ImmuneRACE study (first 160 participants) and from some 1,300 subjects provided by 6 global collaborators. Sample metadata almost always included a de-identified subject ID, COVID-19 status, age in years and sex. Where HLA class I and class II types were available, the types were taken from metadata supplied by the sample provider, not from assay-based typing. What the work shows at the level of the full study, not this receptor alone: The amount of clinical and demographic metadata varied by source and participant and was provided uncurated.

Concerning this clone itself: The antigen this receptor binds is unknown. There are no base qualities to consult, and no much larger clone falls within one base.

Reading from cysteine to phenylalanine, the CDR3 counts 15 amino acids. Of the read, only the CDR3 DNA is kept; its 45 bases are in frame from base 1. V lost 3 bases and J lost 1 base; the stretch between them is 12 bases long. From a lookup of the germline V gene (reference sequence), CDR1 and CDR2 are LNHNV and YYDKDF. Whole blood was collected in K2EDTA tubes by collaborating institutions according to the institutions' own protocols. For TCRbeta analysis, collaborators shipped samples in one of three forms: frozen whole blood, isolated PBMCs, or DNA extracted from either of those sample types. The immunoSEQ Assay, a bias-controlled multiplex PCR, was used to amplify TCRbeta CDR3 regions from genomic DNA. The source study handled its data this way. The number of nucleated cells in each sample was estimated from the amplification of reference gene primers within the assay. To quantify the absolute abundance of each unique TCRbeta CDR3 rearrangement, sequence reads were collapsed and filtered. Productive Simpson clonality was computed per sample as the square root of Simpson's diversity index over productive rearrangements. The immuneACCESS repertoire file appears here via TCRdb, limited to in-frame rearrangements. These files lack a portion of the clones; in checked studies, under half of the deficit traces to unresolved V genes, and the cause of the others is not known. V and J calls and clone size are those listed in that table; D and trimming were worked out from the DNA. The sample has 250,000 to 300,000 clones on record, around 85% of them singletons. In total, the top ten clones hold 9.5% to 12% of the sample.

Rearrangement joined TRBV15 to TRBJ2-5, with a tentative D gene TRBD2 over 6 matching bases. The sequence derives from a woman in her 70s with acute or convalescent COVID-19. The sequenced sample consisted of peripheral blood. CDR3 sequence: CATSRAPGLQETQYF. The base sequence is TGTGCCACCAGCAGGGCCCCGGGACTCCAAGAGACCCAGTACTTC.